The 25 T cell receptor beta chains in this list originate from one sample, sequenced in a study of T cell responses to AZD1222 COVID-19 vaccine. Produced via immunoSEQ multiplex PCR; TCRdb's table is partial and in-frame only. The sample lists 130,000 to 150,000 clones, about nine tenths seen once, with about 1.8% in the top ten. Sample: peripheral blood, taken 28 days after the second AZD1222 dose. Receptors originate from an adult who received the AZD1222 COVID-19 vaccine.

In DNA, the CDR3 is TGTGCCAGCAGTTACTCACCAGGGCCGGGGCAGCCCCAGCATTTT. Protein sequence: CASSYSPGPGQPQHF. This chain uses TRBV6-2 or TRBV6-3 with TRBJ1-5, with a weak D call TRBD1 (5 bases). Trimming cost V 0 bases and J 7 bases, with 13 bases left between them. CDR1 is MNHEY and CDR2 is SVGEGT in the germline V gene. The CDR3 sequence is 15 residues long.

This chain connects TRBV6-5 to TRBJ1-4; 9 bases fit TRBD1. Germline V gene sequence: CDR1 MNHEY, CDR2 SVGAGI. V shed 6 bases and J 8 bases; nucleotides not matched to a gene: 4. CDR3 size: 13 residues. As DNA, the CDR3 is TGTGCCAGCAGAGGACAGGGGATAGAAAAACTGTTTTTT. Amino acid sequence: CASRGQGIEKLFF.

The chain employs TRBV6-5 and TRBJ1-4; D not resolved. CDR1 is MNHEY, CDR2 SVGAGI, per germline. Trimming removed 4 bases at V and 5 bases at J, with 11 bases between. The CDR3 sequence is 14 residues long. The CDR3 loop is CASSFLTPNEKLFF. CDR3 coding DNA: TGTGCCAGCAGTTTTCTGACCCCAAATGAAAAACTGTTTTTT.

This chain connects TRBV5-4 to TRBJ2-7; 9 bases are shared with TRBD2. CDR1 and CDR2 (germline): SGHNT, YYREEE (reference sequence). V was clipped by 5 bases and J by 3 bases; unmatched bases: 12. The CDR3 length is 16 residues. CDR3: CASSPATGGGDYEQYF. The CDR3 region has the DNA TGTGCCAGCAGTCCGGCCACGGGCGGGGGGGACTACGAGCAGTACTTC.

The chain's CDR3 is CASEGQGAEQYF. In DNA, the CDR3 is TGTGCCAGCGAAGGACAGGGGGCGGAGCAGTACTTC. The chain employs TRBV2 and TRBJ2-7; 11 bases match TRBD1. Germline CDR1 is SNHLY and CDR2 is FYNNEI. CDR3 length: 12 residues. J was trimmed by 7 bases and V by 8 bases; bases with no gene match: 4.

The V call is TRBV27, the J call TRBJ1-2; D remains unclear. The CDR3 runs 14 residues. Per the germline V gene, CDR1 is MNHEY and CDR2 is SMNVEV (reference sequence). The germline V and J ends were trimmed by 2 bases and 8 bases, with 15 bases remaining between them. The CDR3 sequence: CASSLRQRVGGYTF. CDR3 bases: TGTGCCAGCAGTTTAAGGCAGCGCGTCGGGGGCTACACCTTC.

The rearrangement uses TRBV6-1 and TRBJ1-6; no clear D. The CDR3 runs 15 residues. Trimming took off 2 bases at V and 8 bases at J, with 13 bases between the two ends. Germline CDR1 MNHNS, CDR2 SASEGT. The DNA for the CDR3 is TGTGCCAGCAGTGAATACTGGATGAGCGATTCACCCCTCCACTTT. Translated: CASSEYWMSDSPLHF.

In its sample, this clone was seen once. The chain recombines TRBV18 with TRBJ1-1; TRBD1 matches at 9 bases. Germline trimming cut 3 bases from V and 0 bases from J; bases unmatched to any gene: 8. Per germline, CDR1 KGHSH and CDR2 LQKENI. CDR3 size: 17 residues. CDR3 nucleotides: TGTGCCAGCTCACCTCGCGACAGGGGGTATATGAACACTGAAGCTTTCTTT. Amino acid sequence: CASSPRDRGYMNTEAFF. The full variable domain, in which reference TRBV18 and TRBJ1-1 provide the parts outside the CDR3, is NAGVMQNPRHLVRRRGQEARLRCSPMKGHSHVYWYRQLPEEGLKFMVYLQKENIIDESGMPKERFSAEFPKEGPSILRIQQVVRGDSAAYFCASSPRDRGYMNTEAFFGQGTRLTVV.

This clone has more than one count but fewer than ten. The chain joins TRBV2 to TRBJ2-7; weak D call: TRBD2 (6 bases). Trimming left V 10 bases short and J 3 bases short, with 10 bases between. The CDR3 is made up of 11 amino acids. The germline gives CDR1 SNHLY, CDR2 FYNNEI. The CDR3 DNA reads TGTGCCATCCAGGGAGGCTACGAGCAGTACTTC. Its protein is CAIQGGYEQYF.

J is TRBJ1-2 and V is TRBV6-5; D unclear. This CDR3 has 14 amino acids. V was clipped by 8 bases and J by 2 bases, with 15 bases between them. Germline CDR1 MNHEY, CDR2 SVGAGI. The CDR3 here is CASASVVGNYGYTF. CDR3 bases: TGTGCCAGCGCCTCGGTCGTCGGCAACTATGGCTACACCTTC.

The V and J genes are TRBV7-9 and TRBJ1-2, with no clear D. Trimming pared 1 base from V and 4 bases from J, leaving 10 bases between. This CDR3 region has 14 residues. In germline, CDR1 is SEHNR, CDR2 FQNEAQ (reference sequence). As DNA, the CDR3 is TGTGCCAGCAGCTTAGATGCAGACACCTATGGCTACACCTTC. Translating it yields CASSLDADTYGYTF.

This chain links TRBV6-5 with TRBJ1-1; 8 bases align to TRBD1. V trimming: 4 bases; J trimming: 4 bases; junction bases outside the gene matches: 5. The V gene's germline CDR1 is MNHEY and CDR2 SVGAGI. The length of the CDR3 is 14 residues. CDR3 in amino acids: CASSSPGQVTEAFF. The CDR3 region has the DNA TGTGCCAGCAGTTCACCGGGACAGGTCACTGAAGCTTTCTTT.

The rearrangement links TRBV11-2 to TRBJ2-1; no clear D gene. CDR1 and CDR2 from the germline V gene are SGHAT and FQNNGV. V was shortened by 5 bases and J by 7 bases, with 9 bases between the two germline ends. The CDR3 spans 12 residues. The CDR3: CASSPRRNEQFF. Here the CDR3 DNA reads TGTGCCAGCAGCCCCCGAAGGAATGAGCAGTTCTTC.

The V and J genes are TRBV4-2 and TRBJ2-7; TRBD1 is a possible D gene (5 bases). Trimming cost V 5 bases and J 4 bases, with 15 bases left between them. This CDR3 is built from 14 residues. The V gene's germline CDR1 is LGHNA and CDR2 YNFKEQ. The chain's CDR3 is CASSFHDSVYEQYF. The DNA of the CDR3 is TGTGCCAGCAGCTTCCACGACAGCGTTTACGAGCAGTACTTC.

This rearrangement joins TRBV9 to TRBJ1-1; no clear D. V dropped 0 bases and J dropped 1 base, with 7 bases sitting between them. This CDR3 has 14 amino acids. Germline values: CDR1 SGDLS, CDR2 YYNGEE. The CDR3, as DNA: TGTGCCAGCAGCGTAGAGGGCCCGAACACTGAAGCTTTCTTT. Translated, it gives CASSVEGPNTEAFF.

This chain links TRBV19 with TRBJ1-4, with 8 bases that match TRBD1. The CDR3 covers 15 residues. Unmatched junction bases numbered 4, after V lost 4 bases and J lost 3 bases. Germline values: CDR1 LNHDA, CDR2 SQIVND (reference sequence). The CDR3 spells CASSTDRASNEKLFF. In nucleotides, the CDR3 is TGTGCCAGTAGTACGGACAGGGCGTCTAATGAAAAACTGTTTTTT. The full variable domain, completed using reference TRBV19 and TRBJ1-4, is DGGITQSPKYLFRKEGQNVTLSCEQNLNHDAMYWYRQDPGQGLRLIYYSQIVNDFQKGDIAEGYSVSREKKESFPLTVTSAQKNPTAFYLCASSTDRASNEKLFFGSGTQLSVL.

The chain combines TRBV7-8 with TRBJ2-7, with a weak D call TRBD1 (6 bases). The CDR3 is 14 amino acids. Germline V gene lookup returns CDR1 SGHVS and CDR2 FQNEAQ. V dropped 7 bases and J dropped 2 bases, with 15 bases sitting between them. As DNA, the CDR3 is TGTGCCAGCACCTTGGTCAGGGGTCCCTACGAGCAGTACTTC. It specifies CASTLVRGPYEQYF. The variable domain in full, with the rest retrieved from reference TRBV7-8 and TRBJ2-7, is GAGVSQSPRYKVAKRGQDVALRCDPISGHVSLFWYQQALGQGPEFLTYFQNEAQLDKSGLPSDRFFAERPEGSVSTLKIQRTQQEDSAVYLCASTLVRGPYEQYFGPGTRLTVT.

This clone was found once. This chain links TRBV5-4 with TRBJ1-2; D gene unclear. V lost 4 bases and J lost 5, with 12 bases in between. This CDR3 is 13 amino acids long. Germline loops: CDR1 SGHNT, CDR2 YYREEE (reference sequence). The CDR3 DNA is TGTGCCAGCAGCCCAAACACGGAATATGGCTACACCTTC. Its translation is CASSPNTEYGYTF. Full variable domain (outside the CDR3, taken from reference TRBV5-4 and TRBJ1-2): ETGVTQSPTHLIKTRGQQVTLRCSSQSGHNTVSWYQQALGQGPQFIFQYYREEENGRGNFPPRFSGLQFPNYSSELNVNALELDDSALYLCASSPNTEYGYTFGSGTRLTVV.

V gene TRBV9 combines with J gene TRBJ1-3; D might be TRBD1 (6 bases). This CDR3 is built from 16 residues. V was cut by 4 bases and J by 4 bases, with 18 bases left in between. Looked up from germline, CDR1 is SGDLS and CDR2 is YYNGEE. CDR3 sequence: CASSSRGGLRGNTIYF. The CDR3 DNA reads as TGTGCCAGCAGCTCCCGAGGGGGGTTGAGGGGAAACACCATATATTTT. Based on the CDR3 plus reference TRBV9 and TRBJ1-3, the full variable domain is DSGVTQTPKHLITATGQRVTLRCSPRSGDLSVYWYQQSLDQGLQFLIQYYNGEERAKGNILERFSAQQFPDLHSELNLSSLELGDSALYFCASSSRGGLRGNTIYFGEGSWLTVV.

This chain links TRBV2 with TRBJ2-5, with D perhaps given as TRBD1 or TRBD2 (5 bases each). The length of the CDR3 is 11 residues. Germline CDR1 is SNHLY and CDR2 is FYNNEI. The V and J ends lost 4 bases and 5 bases respectively, with 5 bases between them. The CDR3 loop reads CASSGGETQYF. CDR3 sequence (DNA): TGTGCCAGCAGTGGGGGGGAGACCCAGTACTTC.

This clone has just a few counts. This chain joins TRBV5-1 and TRBJ2-3; 10 nucleotides line up with TRBD2. The CDR3 consists of 17 residues. Germline lookup yields CDR1 SGHRS and CDR2 YFSETQ. The J segment lost 1 base and the V segment lost 0 bases, leaving 5 bases of the junction unmatched. CDR3 in amino acids: CASSLELAGTGTDTQYF. Written as DNA, the CDR3 is TGCGCCAGCAGCTTGGAACTAGCGGGGACGGGCACAGATACGCAGTATTTT.

The genes are TRBV6-5 and TRBJ1-6; TRBD1 might be the D (5 bases). Germline lookup yields CDR1 MNHEY and CDR2 SVGAGI. The CDR3 consists of 15 residues. V shed 4 bases and J shed 6 bases, with 13 bases lying between them. CDR3 DNA sequence: TGTGCCAGCAGTTCTCCGGGGAGGGGTAATTCACCCCTCCACTTT. The encoded protein is CASSSPGRGNSPLHF.

The chain is built from TRBV5-4 and TRBJ2-7; D is ambiguous. The ends were cut back, 0 bases at V and 2 bases at J, with 12 bases in the middle. The CDR3 covers 15 residues. In germline, CDR1 is SGHNT, CDR2 YYREEE (reference sequence). The CDR3 nucleotides are TGTGCCAGCAGCTTGGCCCTCGGCACAACCTACGAGCAGTACTTC. It codes for CASSLALGTTYEQYF.

V and J are TRBV5-3 and TRBJ2-7; 9 bases are shared with TRBD1. TRBV5-3 has ORF status, its function being uncertain. The CDR3 consists of 17 residues. V trimming: 3 bases; J trimming: 5 bases; junction bases outside the gene matches: 15. This chain's CDR3 is CARSSNSRDRVRDEQYF. CDR3 in DNA: TGTGCCAGAAGCTCGAACAGCCGGGACAGGGTAAGGGACGAGCAGTACTTC.

The chain has TRBV7-6 and TRBJ1-5; no firm D call. CDR1 is SGHVS and CDR2 is FNYEAQ in the germline V gene. The V and J ends lost 4 bases and 5 bases respectively, with 18 bases between them. The CDR3 extends over 16 amino acids. CDR3 in DNA: TGTGCCAGCAGCTCTTACGAGCCAACAAGAGATCAGCCCCAGCATTTT. Its translation is CASSSYEPTRDQPQHF.